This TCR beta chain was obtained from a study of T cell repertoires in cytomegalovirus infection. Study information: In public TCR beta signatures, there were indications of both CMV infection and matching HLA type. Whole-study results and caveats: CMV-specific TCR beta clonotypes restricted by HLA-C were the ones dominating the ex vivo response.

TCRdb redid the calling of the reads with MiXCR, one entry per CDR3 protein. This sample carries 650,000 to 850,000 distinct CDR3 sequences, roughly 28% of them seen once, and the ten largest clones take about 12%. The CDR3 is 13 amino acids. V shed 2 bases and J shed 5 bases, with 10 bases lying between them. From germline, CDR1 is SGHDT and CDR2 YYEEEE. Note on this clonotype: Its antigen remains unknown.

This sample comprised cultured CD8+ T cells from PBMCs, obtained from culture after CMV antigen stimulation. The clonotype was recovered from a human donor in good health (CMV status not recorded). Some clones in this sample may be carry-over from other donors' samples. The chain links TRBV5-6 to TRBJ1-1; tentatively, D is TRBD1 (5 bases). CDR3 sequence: CASSFQGKTEAFF. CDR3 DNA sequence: TGTGCCAGCAGCTTCCAGGGAAAAACTGAAGCTTTCTTT.